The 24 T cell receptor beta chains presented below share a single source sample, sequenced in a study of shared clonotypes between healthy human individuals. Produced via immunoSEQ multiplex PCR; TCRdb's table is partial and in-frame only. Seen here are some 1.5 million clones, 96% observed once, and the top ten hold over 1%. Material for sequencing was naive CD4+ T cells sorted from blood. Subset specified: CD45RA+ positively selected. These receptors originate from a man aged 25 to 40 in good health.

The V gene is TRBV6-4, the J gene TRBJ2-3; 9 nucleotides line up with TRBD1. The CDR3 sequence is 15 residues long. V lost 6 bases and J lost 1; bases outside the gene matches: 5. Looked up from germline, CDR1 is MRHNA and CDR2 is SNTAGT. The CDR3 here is CASRKQGAGTDTQYF. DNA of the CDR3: TGTGCCAGCAGGAAACAGGGGGCTGGCACAGATACGCAGTATTTT.

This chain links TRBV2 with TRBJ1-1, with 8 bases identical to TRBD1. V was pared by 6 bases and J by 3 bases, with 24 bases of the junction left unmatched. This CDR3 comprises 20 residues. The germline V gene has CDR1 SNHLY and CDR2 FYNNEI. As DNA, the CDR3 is TGTGCCAGCAGGAGGGCAGGGGGCCTATCGAGGGGTATTCGGGACACTGAAGCTTTCTTT. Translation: CASRRAGGLSRGIRDTEAFF.

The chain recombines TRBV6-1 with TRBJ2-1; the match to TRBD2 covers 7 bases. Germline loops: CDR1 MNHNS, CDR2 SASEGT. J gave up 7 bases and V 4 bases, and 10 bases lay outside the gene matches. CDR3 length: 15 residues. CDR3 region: CASSVWRAGDNEQFF. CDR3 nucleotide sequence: TGTGCCAGCAGTGTATGGAGGGCGGGAGATAATGAGCAGTTCTTC.

DNA of the CDR3: TGCGCCAGCAGCCAAGGATTTTCTTTAAATCAAGAGACCCAGTACTTC. This sequence encodes CASSQGFSLNQETQYF. The rearrangement joins TRBV4-3 to TRBJ2-5, with D uncertain. The V end was cut by 1 base, the J end by 2 bases, with 14 bases between. Per germline, CDR1 LGHNA and CDR2 YSLEER. CDR3 length: 16 residues.

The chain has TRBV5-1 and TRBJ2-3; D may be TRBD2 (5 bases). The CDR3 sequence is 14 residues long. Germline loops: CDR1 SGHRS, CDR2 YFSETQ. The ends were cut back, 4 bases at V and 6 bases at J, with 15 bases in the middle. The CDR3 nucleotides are TGCGCCAGCAGCCTCGCGGGCTCGGGGGATACGCAGTATTTT. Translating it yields CASSLAGSGDTQYF.

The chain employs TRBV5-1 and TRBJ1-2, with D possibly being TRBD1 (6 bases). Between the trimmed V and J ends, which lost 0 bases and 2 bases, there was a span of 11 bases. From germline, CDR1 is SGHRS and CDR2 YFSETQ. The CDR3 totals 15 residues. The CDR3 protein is CASSLGDTPNYGYTF. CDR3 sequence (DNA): TGCGCCAGCAGCTTGGGGGACACTCCAAACTATGGCTACACCTTC.

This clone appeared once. The CDR3: CASSSEGAGNNEQFF. The CDR3, as DNA: TGCGCCAGCAGTTCCGAGGGGGCAGGTAACAATGAGCAGTTCTTC. The chain carries TRBV5-1 and TRBJ2-1; 7 nucleotides line up with TRBD1. Germline V gene data show CDR1 as SGHRS and CDR2 as YFSETQ. CDR3 size: 15 residues. Trimming cost V 5 bases and J 5 bases; bases outside gene matches: 10.

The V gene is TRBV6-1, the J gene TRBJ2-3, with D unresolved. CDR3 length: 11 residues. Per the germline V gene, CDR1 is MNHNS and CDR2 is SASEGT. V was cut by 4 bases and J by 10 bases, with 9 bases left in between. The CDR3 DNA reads TGTGCCAGCAGTGGAGCGCAGGCGCAGTATTTT. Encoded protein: CASSGAQAQYF.

The CDR3 nucleotides read TGTGCCAGCAGGGGTGGGCGGTACAATGAGCAGTTCTTC. Amino acids: CASRGGRYNEQFF. J is TRBJ2-1 and V is TRBV28; no definite D call. Germline CDR1 and CDR2: MDHEN and SYDVKM. This CDR3 is 13 amino acids long. V was pared by 6 bases and J by 4 bases, with 10 bases between.

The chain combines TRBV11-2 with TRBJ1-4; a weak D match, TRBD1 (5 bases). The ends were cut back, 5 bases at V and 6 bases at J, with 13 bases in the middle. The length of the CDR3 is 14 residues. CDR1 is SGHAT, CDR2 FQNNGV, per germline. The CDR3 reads CASSLRGRDEKLFF. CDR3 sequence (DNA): TGTGCCAGCAGCCTCCGGGGCAGGGATGAAAAACTGTTTTTT.

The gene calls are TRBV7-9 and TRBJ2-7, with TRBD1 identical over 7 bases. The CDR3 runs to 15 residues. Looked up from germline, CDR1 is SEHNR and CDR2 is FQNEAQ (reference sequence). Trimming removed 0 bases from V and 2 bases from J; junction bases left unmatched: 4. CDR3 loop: CASSLAQDRPYEQYF. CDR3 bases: TGTGCCAGCAGCTTAGCCCAGGACAGGCCCTACGAGCAGTACTTC.

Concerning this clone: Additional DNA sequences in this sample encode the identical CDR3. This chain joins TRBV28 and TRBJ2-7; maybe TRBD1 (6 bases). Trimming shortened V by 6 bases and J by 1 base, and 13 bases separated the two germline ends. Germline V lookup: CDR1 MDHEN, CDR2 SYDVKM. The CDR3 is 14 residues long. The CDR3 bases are TGTGCCAGCAGCTTGCAGGGGCTTTCCTACGAGCAGTACTTC. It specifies CASSLQGLSYEQYF.

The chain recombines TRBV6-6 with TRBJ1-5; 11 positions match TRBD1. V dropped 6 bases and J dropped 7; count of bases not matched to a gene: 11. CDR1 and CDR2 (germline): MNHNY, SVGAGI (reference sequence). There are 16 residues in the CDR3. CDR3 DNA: TGTGCCAGCAGCCCTCCACGGACAGGGGGCGGGCAGCCCCAGCATTTT. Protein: CASSPPRTGGGQPQHF.

The CDR3 sequence: CASGPRGGQGEKLFF. CDR3 bases: TGTGCCAGCGGCCCCCGGGGGGGCCAGGGTGAAAAACTGTTTTTT. The chain combines TRBV7-8 with TRBJ1-4; a possible D gene is TRBD1 (6 bases). The CDR3 is made up of 15 amino acids. The V gene lost 8 bases and the J gene lost 7 bases, with 20 bases spanning the gap. The germline CDR1 and CDR2 sequences are SGHVS and FQNEAQ.

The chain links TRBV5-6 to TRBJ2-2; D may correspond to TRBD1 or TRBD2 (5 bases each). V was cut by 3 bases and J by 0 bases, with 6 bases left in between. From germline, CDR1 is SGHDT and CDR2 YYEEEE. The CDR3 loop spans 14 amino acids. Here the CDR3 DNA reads TGTGCCAGCAGCTGGGGGACGAACACCGGGGAGCTGTTTTTT. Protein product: CASSWGTNTGELFF.

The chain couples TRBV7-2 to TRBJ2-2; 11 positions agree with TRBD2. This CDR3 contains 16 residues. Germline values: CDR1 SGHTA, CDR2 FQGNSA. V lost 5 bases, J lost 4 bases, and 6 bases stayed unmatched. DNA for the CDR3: TGTGCCAGCAGCCCCCGACTAGCGGGGCTCACCGGGGAGCTGTTTTTT. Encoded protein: CASSPRLAGLTGELFF.

In DNA, the CDR3 is TGTGCCAGCAGTATGTACAACAACACCGGGGAGCTGTTTTTT. This gives the protein CASSMYNNTGELFF. The chain combines TRBV28 with TRBJ2-2; D unresolved. Germline V gene lookup returns CDR1 MDHEN and CDR2 SYDVKM. CDR3 length equals 14 residues. V was pared by 5 bases and J by 2 bases, with 9 bases between.

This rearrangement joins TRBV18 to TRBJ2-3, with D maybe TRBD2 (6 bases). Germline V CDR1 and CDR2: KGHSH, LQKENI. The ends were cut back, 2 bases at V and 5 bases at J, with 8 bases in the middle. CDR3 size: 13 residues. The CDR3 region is CASSPLEGDTQYF. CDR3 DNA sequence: TGTGCCAGCTCACCATTGGAGGGAGATACGCAGTATTTT. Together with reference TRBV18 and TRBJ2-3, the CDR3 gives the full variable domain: NAGVMQNPRHLVRRRGQEARLRCSPMKGHSHVYWYRQLPEEGLKFMVYLQKENIIDESGMPKERFSAEFPKEGPSILRIQQVVRGDSAAYFCASSPLEGDTQYFGPGTRLTVL.

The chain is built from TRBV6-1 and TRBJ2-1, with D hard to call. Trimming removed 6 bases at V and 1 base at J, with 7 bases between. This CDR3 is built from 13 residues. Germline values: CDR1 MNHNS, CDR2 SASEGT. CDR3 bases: TGTGCCAGCAGAGGCGTTTCCTACAATGAGCAGTTCTTC. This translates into CASRGVSYNEQFF.

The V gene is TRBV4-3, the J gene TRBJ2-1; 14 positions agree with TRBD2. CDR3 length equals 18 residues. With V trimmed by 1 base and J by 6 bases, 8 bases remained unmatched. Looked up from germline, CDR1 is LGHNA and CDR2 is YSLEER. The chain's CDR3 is CASSQARLAGGPGNEQFF. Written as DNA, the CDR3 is TGCGCCAGCAGCCAAGCCCGACTAGCGGGAGGGCCGGGCAATGAGCAGTTCTTC.

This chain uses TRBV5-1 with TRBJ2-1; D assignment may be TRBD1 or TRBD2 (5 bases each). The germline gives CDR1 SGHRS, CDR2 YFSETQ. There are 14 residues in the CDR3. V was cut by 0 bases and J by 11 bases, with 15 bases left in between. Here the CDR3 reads CASSLEGRGEKQFF. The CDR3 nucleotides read TGCGCCAGCAGCTTGGAAGGGCGAGGGGAGAAGCAGTTCTTC.

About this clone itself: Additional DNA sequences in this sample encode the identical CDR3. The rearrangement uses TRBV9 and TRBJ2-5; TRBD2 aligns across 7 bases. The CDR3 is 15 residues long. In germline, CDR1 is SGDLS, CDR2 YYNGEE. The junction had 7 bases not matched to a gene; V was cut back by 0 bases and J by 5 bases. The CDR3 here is CASSVDRGVGETQYF. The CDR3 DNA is TGTGCCAGCAGCGTAGACCGGGGGGTAGGGGAGACCCAGTACTTC.

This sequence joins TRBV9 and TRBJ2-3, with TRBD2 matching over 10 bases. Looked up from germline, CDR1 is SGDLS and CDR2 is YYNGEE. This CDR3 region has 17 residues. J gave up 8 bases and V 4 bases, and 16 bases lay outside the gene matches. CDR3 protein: CASSSLDSGRAGGTQYF. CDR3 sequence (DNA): TGTGCCAGCAGCTCCCTCGACAGCGGGAGGGCCGGCGGTACGCAGTATTTT.

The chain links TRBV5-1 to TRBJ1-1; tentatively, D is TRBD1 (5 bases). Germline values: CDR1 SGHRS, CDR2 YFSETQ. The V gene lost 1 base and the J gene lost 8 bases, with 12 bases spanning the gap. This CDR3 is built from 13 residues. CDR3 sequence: CASSLQGSAEAFF. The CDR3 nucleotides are TGCGCCAGCAGCTTGCAGGGATCGGCGGAAGCTTTCTTT.